The next 27 T cell receptor beta chains were all read from a single sample in a study of vaccination effects on CD4 cells after COVID-19. Their specific antigens are unknown. Measured with immunoSEQ multiplex PCR; TCRdb has only the in-frame clones, and not every one. The sample has around 79,000 clones; around 76% are singletons. Antigen-specific CD4+ T cells were first expanded with viral peptide pools by the ViraFEST assay and only then sequenced. At the end of roughly 9 days of culture, CD4+ T cells were isolated. The sequencing here drew on CD4+ T cells from PBMCs cultured with HCoV-229E spike peptides, taken before COVID-19 vaccination. The origin of the receptors is a human donor who received a COVID-19 vaccine.

This chain joins TRBV6-6 and TRBJ1-5, with D unresolved. The CDR3 loop spans 12 amino acids. The V end was cut by 11 bases, the J end by 4 bases, with 12 bases between. Germline V CDR1 and CDR2: MNHNY, SVGAGI (reference sequence). The CDR3 region has the DNA TGTGCCTCGCGGGGTAGGAATCAGCCCCAGCATTTT. Amino acid sequence: CASRGRNQPQHF.

This clone showed up just once. The chain carries TRBV24-1 and TRBJ1-5, with D maybe TRBD1 (5 bases). Germline values: CDR1 KGHDR, CDR2 SFDVKD. Between the trimmed V and J ends, which lost 9 bases and 6 bases, there was a span of 20 bases. CDR3 length equals 15 residues. CDR3 protein: CATGPGGRDVQPQHF. Here the CDR3 DNA reads TGTGCCACCGGGCCGGGGGGGAGGGATGTTCAGCCCCAGCATTTT.

This clone appeared a few times. The chain couples TRBV9 to TRBJ1-4; the D is unclear. The CDR3 has 13 amino acids. V lost 4 bases and J lost 12, with 16 bases in between. CDR1 is SGDLS and CDR2 is YYNGEE in the germline V gene. In DNA form, the CDR3 reads TGTGCCAGCAGCCCATCGGACCTGGCTGAACTGTTTTTT. This gives the protein CASSPSDLAELFF.

The CDR3 DNA is TGTGCCAGCAGCCCGACAGGGGGCTCTGGCTACACCTTC. Protein sequence: CASSPTGGSGYTF. This chain connects TRBV7-2 to TRBJ1-2, with TRBD1 identical over 10 bases. CDR1 and CDR2 from the germline V gene are SGHTA and FQGNSA. CDR3 length equals 13 residues. J was trimmed by 7 bases and V by 5 bases; bases with no gene match: 4.

The chain recombines TRBV6-5 with TRBJ1-4; D possibly corresponds to TRBD1 (5 bases). CDR1 and CDR2 (germline): MNHEY, SVGAGI. Trimming left V 2 bases short and J 8 bases short, with 15 bases between. This CDR3 has 15 residues. CDR3 loop: CASSYGGRVGEKLFF. The CDR3 DNA reads as TGTGCCAGCAGTTACGGAGGCAGGGTGGGCGAAAAACTGTTTTTT.

This chain links TRBV18 with TRBJ2-7, with D hard to call. Germline V gene data show CDR1 as KGHSH and CDR2 as LQKENI. The CDR3 is made up of 14 amino acids. The V gene lost 4 bases and the J gene lost 7 bases, with 17 bases spanning the gap. The CDR3 is CASSLSGQALEQYV. For the CDR3, the DNA is TGTGCCAGCTCACTTTCCGGTCAGGCGTTGGAGCAGTACGTC.

This clone has just a few counts. This chain connects TRBV2 to TRBJ1-5; 10 bases map to TRBD1. The CDR3 contains 15 residues. The germline gives CDR1 SNHLY, CDR2 FYNNEI. Trimming removed 7 bases from V and 3 bases from J; junction bases left unmatched: 6. The DNA of the CDR3 is TGTGCCAGCACTGACAGGGGGCAAGTCAATCAGCCCCAGCATTTT. Its protein is CASTDRGQVNQPQHF.

The rearrangement joins TRBV3-1 (or the pseudogene TRBV3-2) to TRBJ1-2; D remains unclear. This CDR3 spans 12 amino acids. V dropped 1 base and J dropped 7 bases, with 7 bases sitting between them. Germline V gives CDR1 LGHDT, CDR2 YNNKEL (reference sequence). The CDR3 nucleotides read TGTGCCAGCAGCCAAGTCGTCTCTGGCTACACCTTC. It specifies CASSQVVSGYTF.

This clone was detected a few times. This chain uses TRBV7-9 with TRBJ2-1; 10 positions agree with TRBD1. This CDR3 is built from 15 residues. Germline-derived CDR1 and CDR2 are SEHNR and FQNEAQ (reference sequence). V lost 4 bases and J lost 6; bases outside the gene matches: 6. CDR3 nucleotides: TGTGCCAGCAGCTACGGGACAGGGGCCTTCAATGAGCAGTTCTTC. It codes for CASSYGTGAFNEQFF.

The V call is TRBV7-9, the J call TRBJ2-2; D gene ambiguous. Trimming pared 4 bases from V and 0 bases from J, leaving 6 bases between. The CDR3 loop spans 14 amino acids. Germline assignment: CDR1 SEHNR and CDR2 FQNEAQ (reference sequence). CDR3 protein: CASSSVTNTGELFF. In DNA form, the CDR3 reads TGTGCCAGCAGCTCGGTCACGAACACCGGGGAGCTGTTTTTT.

The chain combines TRBV5-1 with TRBJ2-3, with 7 bases matching TRBD2. The trim removed 0 bases at V and 0 bases at J, leaving 4 bases unmatched. This CDR3 contains 16 residues. The germline V gene encodes CDR1 SGHRS and CDR2 YFSETQ. CDR3 sequence (DNA): TGCGCCAGCAGCTTGGGGGGGGGAACTAGCACAGATACGCAGTATTTT. This translates into CASSLGGGTSTDTQYF. The full variable domain, with the rest looked up from reference TRBV5-1 and TRBJ2-3, is KAGVTQTPRYLIKTRGQQVTLSCSPISGHRSVSWYQQTPGQGLQFLFEYFSETQRNKGNFPGRFSGRQFSNSRSEMNVSTLELGDSALYLCASSLGGGTSTDTQYFGPGTRLTVL.

This CDR3 reads CASSPEQEPGAKNIQYF. DNA of the CDR3: TGTGCCAGCAGCCCGGAACAGGAGCCTGGGGCCAAAAACATTCAGTACTTC. The chain has TRBV7-3 and TRBJ2-4; D is possibly TRBD1 (5 bases). The CDR3 covers 17 residues. The V end was cut by 5 bases, the J end by 1 base, with 18 bases between. Germline CDR1 SGHTA, CDR2 FQGTGA.

The V gene is TRBV14, the J gene TRBJ1-1; 8 nucleotides match TRBD1. This CDR3 has 13 residues. The junction had 0 bases not matched to a gene; V was cut back by 5 bases and J by 1 base. Per the germline V gene, CDR1 is SGHDN and CDR2 is FVKESK. The CDR3 sequence: CASSTGGNTEAFF. As DNA, the CDR3 is TGTGCCAGCAGCACAGGGGGGAACACTGAAGCTTTCTTT.

The chain links TRBV12-5 to TRBJ2-2; D remains ambiguous. The CDR3 contains 15 residues. Trimming removed 1 base at V and 0 bases at J, with 6 bases between. Germline CDR1 and CDR2: LGHNT and FRNRAP. CDR3 amino acids: CASGLGVANTGELFF. For the CDR3, the DNA is TGTGCTAGTGGTTTGGGGGTTGCGAACACCGGGGAGCTGTTTTTT.

V usage is TRBV19 and J usage is TRBJ2-3; maybe TRBD2 (6 bases). The germline CDR1 and CDR2 sequences are LNHDA and SQIVND (reference sequence). V dropped 7 bases and J dropped 1 base, with 12 bases sitting between them. The CDR3 consists of 14 residues. CDR3 bases: TGTGCCAGTAAAGTAACGGGGGGCACAGATACGCAGTATTTT. Amino acids: CASKVTGGTDTQYF.

This clone was seen only a few times. This sequence joins TRBV7-2 and TRBJ2-6; TRBD2 matches at 9 bases. This CDR3 is 17 amino acids long. The J segment lost 0 bases and the V segment lost 1 base, leaving 1 base of the junction unmatched. Looked up from germline, CDR1 is SGHTA and CDR2 is FQGNSA. CDR3 protein: CASSLDSGGSGANVLTF. CDR3 DNA sequence: TGTGCCAGCAGCTTAGATAGCGGGGGCTCTGGGGCCAACGTCCTGACTTTC.

The J gene is TRBJ1-1, the V gene TRBV24-1, with 7 bases matching TRBD1. This CDR3 spans 15 amino acids. J was trimmed by 4 bases and V by 2 bases; bases with no gene match: 6. Looked up from germline, CDR1 is KGHDR and CDR2 is SFDVKD. CDR3 amino acids: CATSDSRQGATEAFF. Here the CDR3 DNA reads TGTGCCACCAGTGATTCACGACAGGGAGCCACTGAAGCTTTCTTT.

This chain links TRBV7-8 with TRBJ2-5; the match to TRBD2 covers 10 bases. The V and J ends lost 2 bases and 5 bases, in that order; junction bases with no gene match: 8. The CDR3 consists of 16 residues. CDR1 is SGHVS, CDR2 FQNEAQ, per germline. The CDR3 is CASSLSGGAIGETQYF. Written as DNA, the CDR3 is TGTGCCAGCAGCTTAAGCGGGGGGGCGATAGGTGAGACCCAGTACTTC. The full variable domain, with the rest looked up from reference TRBV7-8 and TRBJ2-5, is GAGVSQSPRYKVAKRGQDVALRCDPISGHVSLFWYQQALGQGPEFLTYFQNEAQLDKSGLPSDRFFAERPEGSVSTLKIQRTQQEDSAVYLCASSLSGGAIGETQYFGPGTRLLVL.

The V and J genes are TRBV15 and TRBJ2-5; D assignment may be TRBD1 or TRBD2 (5 bases each). Trimming took off 5 bases at V and 2 bases at J, with 9 bases between the two ends. This CDR3 is built from 13 residues. Germline-derived CDR1 and CDR2 are LNHNV and YYDKDF (reference sequence). DNA for the CDR3: TGTGCCACCAGCCGGGACCTTCAAGAGACCCAGTACTTC. Translating it yields CATSRDLQETQYF.

The gene calls are TRBV2 and TRBJ1-6; D is unresolved. Germline V gene lookup returns CDR1 SNHLY and CDR2 FYNNEI. V was clipped by 4 bases and J by 10 bases, with 8 bases between them. There are 12 residues in the CDR3. The CDR3 loop reads CASSGEASPLHF. In DNA, the CDR3 is TGTGCCAGCAGTGGGGAAGCCTCACCCCTCCACTTT. The entire variable domain, with the rest obtained from reference TRBV2 and TRBJ1-6, is as follows: EPEVTQTPSHQVTQMGQEVILRCVPISNHLYFYWYRQILGQKVEFLVSFYNNEISEKSEIFDDQFSVERPDGSNFTLKIRSTKLEDSAMYFCASSGEASPLHFGNGTRLTVT.

The V and J genes are TRBV7-9 and TRBJ1-5; D possibly corresponds to TRBD1 (6 bases). This CDR3 contains 18 residues. Germline V gene sequence: CDR1 SEHNR, CDR2 FQNEAQ (reference sequence). V dropped 2 bases and J dropped 6 bases, with 23 bases sitting between them. In DNA, the CDR3 is TGTGCCAGCAGCTTATTCCGAGGGGGACTGGTCATTTCTCAGCCCCAGCATTTT. Encoded protein: CASSLFRGGLVISQPQHF.

V usage is TRBV3-1 (or the pseudogene TRBV3-2) and J usage is TRBJ1-1; 7 bases fit TRBD1. The ends lost 4 bases at V and 11 bases at J; junction bases unmatched: 7. Germline V gives CDR1 LGHDT, CDR2 YNNKEL (reference sequence). CDR3 length equals 12 residues. For the CDR3, the DNA is TGTGCCAGCAGCCGACAGGGACAGCGGGCTTTCTTT. It specifies CASSRQGQRAFF.

This sequence joins TRBV4-1 and TRBJ1-2; 7 bases align to TRBD1. V dropped 2 bases and J dropped 1; count of bases not matched to a gene: 7. The germline CDR1 and CDR2 sequences are MGHRA and YSYEKL. The length of the CDR3 is 16 residues. The DNA for the CDR3 is TGCGCCAGCAGCCAACCTCCGACAGGGCGTAACTATGGCTACACCTTC. It specifies CASSQPPTGRNYGYTF.

The chain joins TRBV6-2 or TRBV6-3 to TRBJ1-2; D is unresolved. This CDR3 is 15 amino acids long. Deletions cut 2 bases from V and 0 bases from J, with 10 bases between. The germline CDR1 and CDR2 sequences are MNHEY and SVGEGT. In DNA form, the CDR3 reads TGTGCCAGCAGTTACAATGGGGAACCTAACTATGGCTACACCTTC. This gives the protein CASSYNGEPNYGYTF.

CDR3 in DNA: TGTGCCAGCAGCTTAAGCTCGGGTCAGCCCCAGCATTTT. Translating gives CASSLSSGQPQHF. The V and J genes are TRBV7-2 and TRBJ1-5; no reliable D call. The V and J ends lost 2 bases and 6 bases respectively, with 8 bases between them. Looked up from germline, CDR1 is SGHTA and CDR2 is FQGNSA. The CDR3 covers 13 residues.

The chain uses TRBV19 and TRBJ1-1, with TRBD1 as a possible D gene (5 bases). Trimming pared 6 bases from V and 3 bases from J, leaving 20 bases between. The CDR3 is made up of 16 amino acids. The germline V gene has CDR1 LNHDA and CDR2 SQIVND (reference sequence). This CDR3 is CASREGPAKGYTEAFF. The CDR3 region has the DNA TGTGCCAGTAGGGAGGGGCCAGCTAAAGGGTACACTGAAGCTTTCTTT.

The chain employs TRBV27 and TRBJ2-1; 7 bases line up with TRBD2. The V gene end was trimmed by 5 bases and the J gene end by 4 bases; junction bases not matched to a gene: 17. The CDR3 runs to 18 residues. CDR1 and CDR2 from the germline V gene are MNHEY and SMNVEV (reference sequence). The CDR3 region has the DNA TGTGCCAGCAGTCCGATCCTTGGTGGGTCTAGCGGTTACAATGAGCAGTTCTTC. Protein: CASSPILGGSSGYNEQFF.